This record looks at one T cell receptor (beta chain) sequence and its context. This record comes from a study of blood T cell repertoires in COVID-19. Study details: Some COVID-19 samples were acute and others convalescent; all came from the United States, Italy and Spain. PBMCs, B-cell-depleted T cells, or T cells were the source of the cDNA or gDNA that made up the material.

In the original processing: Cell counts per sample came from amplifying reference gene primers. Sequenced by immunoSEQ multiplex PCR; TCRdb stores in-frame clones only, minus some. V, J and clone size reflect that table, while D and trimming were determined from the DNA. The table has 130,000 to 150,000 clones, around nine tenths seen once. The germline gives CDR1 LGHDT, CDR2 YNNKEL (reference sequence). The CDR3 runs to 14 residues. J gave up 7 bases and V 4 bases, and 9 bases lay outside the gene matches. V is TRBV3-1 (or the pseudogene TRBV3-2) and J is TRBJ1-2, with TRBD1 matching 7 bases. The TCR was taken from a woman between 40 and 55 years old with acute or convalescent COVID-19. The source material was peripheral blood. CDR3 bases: TGTGCCAGCAGCCTCTCGACAGGGATAATTGGCTACACCTTC. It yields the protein CASSLSTGIIGYTF.